This T cell receptor beta chain emerged from a study of T cell responses to AZD1222 COVID-19 vaccine. The CDR3 is 15 amino acids. J gave up 2 bases and V 4 bases, and 7 bases lay outside the gene matches. CDR1 and CDR2 (germline): LGHDT, YNNKEL (reference sequence). The data were produced by immunoSEQ multiplex PCR, yet TCRdb's version contains in-frame clones alone and is incomplete. The sample contains 55,000 to 65,000 clones, 65% to 90% of which appear only once. This specimen was peripheral blood, taken on day 0 of AZD1222 vaccination. The chain uses TRBV3-1 (or the pseudogene TRBV3-2) and TRBJ1-2; 7 positions match TRBD1. This clonotype was sampled from an adult in good health. DNA of the CDR3: TGTGCCAGCAGCCCTTGGGACAGAAAGAACTATGGCTACACCTTC. This sequence encodes CASSPWDRKNYGYTF.